Listed below are T cell receptor beta chains from one sample, sequenced in a study of human T cells and chemical hapten exposure. MiXCR, applied by TCRdb to the RACE reads, yields one record per CDR3 protein. The sample holds 180,000 or so distinct CDR3 sequences, about 14% seen once. The input for sequencing was whole blood, taken in connection with sensitization to the hapten diphenylcyclopropenone (DPC). The receptors shown here come from a woman aged 30 to 39 with alopecia areata. Some clones in this sample may be carry-over from other donors' samples. The CDR3 runs from the conserved cysteine through the conserved F or W. Fields, in order: clone size, D gene, J gene, V gene, CDR3 protein, CDR3 DNA. A D gene is named only where the DNA matches it firmly. Rows give clone size only sometimes, using once, few, many, or a class for an expanded clone.

>.|TRBD1|TRBJ2-1|TRBV24-1
CATSDGQGIEQFF
TGTGCCACCAGTGATGGACAGGGCATCGAGCAGTTCTTC
>few|TRBD1|TRBJ2-3|TRBV20-1
CSAENRGKSTDTQYF
TGCAGTGCCGAGAACAGGGGGAAGAGCACAGATACGCAGTATTTT
>.|TRBD1|TRBJ2-1|TRBV5-1
CASSRIGTGQGPYNEQFF
TGCGCCAGCAGCCGAATTGGAACGGGACAGGGTCCTTACAATGAGCAGTTCTTC
>.|TRBD1|TRBJ1-4|TRBV20-1
CSAVPSGTGDEKLFF
TGCAGTGCGGTACCTTCCGGGACAGGGGATGAAAAACTGTTTTTT
>few|.|TRBJ2-3|TRBV28
CASSLWTLTDTQYF
TGTGCCAGCAGTTTATGGACACTTACAGATACGCAGTATTTT
>few|.|TRBJ1-6|TRBV7-2
CASSLRSEGNSPLHF
TGTGCCAGCAGCTTGCGCTCGGAGGGAAATTCACCCCTCCACTTT
>once|TRBD1|TRBJ1-5|TRBV12-3/TRBV12-4
CASSFLLGTENQPQHF
TGTGCCAGCAGTTTTTTATTGGGGACAGAAAATCAGCCCCAGCATTTT
>many|.|TRBJ1-1|TRBV6-2/TRBV6-3
CASSSREAGNTEAFF
TGTGCCAGCAGTTCCCGAGAGGCAGGGAACACTGAAGCTTTCTTT
>.|TRBD2|TRBJ2-7|TRBV20-1
CSASSGSGRFYEQYF
TGCAGTGCTAGTAGCGGTAGCGGGAGGTTTTACGAGCAGTACTTC
>.|.|TRBJ2-2|TRBV20-1
CSARVGNTGELFF
TGCAGTGCTAGAGTAGGCAACACCGGGGAGCTGTTTTTT
>many|TRBD2|TRBJ2-1|TRBV20-1
CSATAGTTINEQFF
TGCAGTGCTACAGCCGGGACTACCATCAATGAGCAGTTCTTC
>many|.|TRBJ2-3|TRBV9
CASSSSTDTQYF
TGTGCCAGCAGTTCTAGCACAGATACGCAGTATTTT
>.|.|TRBJ2-7|TRBV6-6
CASTIGQSSSYEQYF
TGTGCCAGCACAATCGGACAATCTAGCTCCTACGAGCAGTACTTC
>few|TRBD1|TRBJ2-7|TRBV20-1
CSATGTVHSRSYEQYF
TGCAGTGCTACCGGGACAGTACACTCCCGGAGCTACGAGCAGTACTTC
>.|.|TRBJ1-6|TRBV28
CASSEAGKDSPLHF
TGTGCCAGCAGTGAGGCAGGGAAGGATTCACCCCTCCACTTT
>.|.|TRBJ1-2|TRBV4-3
CASSQDGQGYGYTF
TGCGCCAGCAGCCAAGATGGCCAGGGCTATGGCTACACCTTC
>.|.|TRBJ2-3|TRBV24-1
CATSASTDTQYF
TGTGCCACCAGTGCCAGCACAGATACGCAGTATTTT
>few|.|TRBJ2-7|TRBV6-2/TRBV6-3
CASSYEAGYEQYF
TGTGCCAGCAGTTACGAAGCAGGCTACGAGCAGTACTTC
>few|TRBD1|TRBJ1-4|TRBV20-1
CSARTGTGEGKLFF
TGCAGTGCCCGGACCGGGACAGGGGAAGGAAAACTGTTTTTT
>few|.|TRBJ1-1|TRBV5-1
CASSLMDGGYTEAFF
TGCGCCAGCAGCTTGATGGACGGAGGTTACACTGAAGCTTTCTTT
>.|.|TRBJ2-3|TRBV29-1
CSVVDGRTYTQYF
TGCAGCGTTGTCGATGGACGGACCTATACGCAGTATTTT
>.|.|TRBJ1-5|TRBV12-3/TRBV12-4
CASSSITLKQPQHF
TGTGCCAGCAGTTCAATAACTTTGAAGCAGCCCCAGCATTTT
>.|.|TRBJ1-4|TRBV6-2/TRBV6-3
CASHRDADEKLFF
TGTGCCAGCCACCGGGACGCCGACGAAAAACTGTTTTTT
>.|.|TRBJ2-3|TRBV20-1
CSASLGISTDTQYF
TGCAGTGCTAGTCTTGGGATCAGCACAGATACGCAGTATTTT
>.|TRBD1|TRBJ1-2|TRBV18
CASSPPTTGGGYGYTF
TGTGCCAGCTCACCACCTACGACAGGGGGCGGCTATGGCTACACCTTC
>.|TRBD1|TRBJ1-1|TRBV7-3
CASSSGTGDVMNTEAFF
TGTGCCAGCAGTTCCGGGACAGGAGACGTGATGAACACTGAAGCTTTCTTT
>many|TRBD1|TRBJ2-7|TRBV7-9
CASSPRDIEDRDYEQYF
TGTGCCAGCAGCCCACGAGATATAGAGGACAGGGACTACGAGCAGTACTTC
>.|TRBD2|TRBJ2-7|TRBV3-1
CASSPRLAGYEQYF
TGTGCCAGCAGCCCAAGACTAGCGGGATATGAGCAGTACTTC
>.|.|TRBJ2-1|TRBV19
CASSVNSAKGYNEQFF
TGTGCCAGTAGTGTAAATAGCGCTAAGGGCTACAATGAGCAGTTCTTC
>.|TRBD1|TRBJ1-1|TRBV29-1
CSSRQGVGTEAFF
TGCAGCAGTAGACAGGGAGTAGGCACTGAAGCTTTCTTT
>.|.|TRBJ2-1|TRBV12-3/TRBV12-4
CASNSPGDSYNEQFF
TGTGCCAGCAACTCTCCGGGGGACTCCTACAATGAGCAGTTCTTC
>.|.|TRBJ2-7|TRBV18
CASSPPTGPGAYEQYF
TGTGCCAGCTCACCCCCTACAGGGCCGGGGGCCTACGAGCAGTACTTC
>.|.|TRBJ1-6|TRBV5-6
CASSLRQGHNSPLHF
TGTGCCAGCAGCTTGAGACAAGGCCATAATTCACCCCTCCACTTT
>many|.|TRBJ1-1|TRBV10-2
CASSDRWGLEAFF
TGCGCCAGCAGTGACAGGTGGGGGCTCGAAGCTTTCTTT
>.|.|TRBJ2-1|TRBV7-2
CASSPTARHNEQFF
TGTGCCAGCAGCCCAACGGCTAGACACAATGAGCAGTTCTTC
>.|.|TRBJ1-2|TRBV10-3
CAIESGEANYGYTF
TGTGCCATCGAGAGCGGGGAGGCTAACTATGGCTACACCTTC
>.|.|TRBJ2-1|TRBV6-6
CASSQKAEQFF
TGTGCCAGCAGCCAAAAGGCCGAGCAGTTCTTC
>.|.|TRBJ2-7|TRBV28
CASYSAKEQYF
TGTGCCAGCTACTCCGCCAAGGAGCAGTACTTC
>few|TRBD2|TRBJ2-5|TRBV7-2
CASSLDGWLAGFQETQYF
TGTGCCAGCAGCTTAGACGGTTGGCTAGCGGGATTCCAAGAGACCCAGTACTTC
>few|.|TRBJ1-1|TRBV7-9
CASSLEGESEAFF
TGTGCCAGCAGCTTAGAGGGGGAAAGTGAAGCTTTCTTT
>.|.|TRBJ1-3|TRBV20-1
CSARPGSGSGTIYF
TGCAGTGCTAGACCGGGGTCCGGGAGTGGCACCATATATTTT
>many|.|TRBJ2-6|TRBV18
CASSPTSRMSGANVLTF
TGTGCCAGCTCACCTACCTCCCGTATGTCTGGGGCCAACGTCCTGACTTTC
>.|TRBD2|TRBJ2-3|TRBV5-4
CASSRASGGAADTQYF
TGTGCCAGCAGCCGAGCTAGCGGGGGGGCCGCAGATACGCAGTATTTT
>many|.|TRBJ2-2|TRBV20-1
CSAYGTGELFF
TGCAGTGCTTATGGGACCGGGGAGCTGTTTTTT
>.|.|TRBJ2-5|TRBV5-5
CASGSRPQETQYF
TGTGCCAGCGGTTCCCGCCCCCAAGAGACCCAGTACTTC
>.|.|TRBJ1-4|TRBV9
CASSVGEGFNEKLFF
TGTGCCAGCAGCGTAGGAGAGGGGTTCAATGAAAAACTGTTTTTT
>few|.|TRBJ2-1|TRBV4-3
CASSQDAGQGNNEQFF
TGCGCCAGCAGCCAAGATGCAGGCCAGGGGAACAATGAGCAGTTCTTC
>few|.|TRBJ2-5|TRBV11-2
CASSFLGGKETQYF
TGTGCCAGCAGCTTTTTGGGGGGCAAAGAGACCCAGTACTTC
>few|.|TRBJ2-3|TRBV29-1
CSVGDLDTQYF
TGCAGCGTTGGTGACCTAGATACGCAGTATTTT
>many|.|TRBJ1-1|TRBV7-9
CASSLAEAFF
TGTGCCAGCAGCTTAGCGGAAGCTTTCTTT
>few|.|TRBJ2-5|TRBV6-1
CATRLGAGETQYF
TGTGCCACCAGATTGGGGGCGGGAGAGACCCAGTACTTC
>few|TRBD1|TRBJ1-4|TRBV7-9
CASGAGGARNEKLFF
TGTGCCAGCGGAGCAGGGGGGGCACGTAATGAAAAACTGTTTTTT
>once|.|TRBJ2-3|TRBV4-1
CASSQDGGARVDTQYF
TGCGCCAGCAGCCAAGATGGGGGGGCGCGGGTAGATACGCAGTATTTT
>many|.|TRBJ1-2|TRBV7-9
CASSLAILSANYGYTF
TGTGCCAGCAGCTTAGCAATCCTCTCCGCTAACTATGGCTACACCTTC
>few|TRBD1|TRBJ1-6|TRBV9
CASSVTGRTNSPLHF
TGTGCCAGCAGCGTGACAGGGAGAACGAATTCACCCCTCCACTTT
>.|.|TRBJ1-3|TRBV4-1
CASSQRIVGVGGDTIYF
TGCGCCAGCAGCCAGCGAATCGTGGGGGTCGGTGGAGACACCATATATTTT
>few|TRBD1|TRBJ2-4|TRBV11-2
CASSIGQGNIQYF
TGTGCCAGCAGCATCGGACAGGGGAACATTCAGTACTTC